A single sample gave rise to the 17 T cell receptor beta chains below, sequenced in a study of CD8 T cells in ankylosing spondylitis. These receptors have no known antigen. TCRdb reprocessed the 5' RACE reads with MiXCR, giving one entry per CDR3 protein. The table has some 400,000 distinct CDR3 sequences, 20% to 25% seen once. Findings and limits, study-wide: What appeared characteristic of ankylosing spondylitis blood was a TCR beta motif of eight highly homologous variants.

The sample comprised blood, either unsorted or a sorted T cell fraction (not recorded which). The receptors derive from a male donor with ankylosing spondylitis.

This clonotype was counted many times. The rearrangement uses TRBV12-3 or TRBV12-4 and TRBJ1-1; D uncertain. CDR3 size: 12 residues. V was trimmed by 6 bases and J by 0 bases, leaving 5 bases between them. The CDR3 loop is CASSPVNTEAFF. For the CDR3, the DNA is TGTGCCAGCAGCCCGGTGAACACTGAAGCTTTCTTT.

This clonotype occurred many times. V usage is TRBV30 and J usage is TRBJ2-1; 7 bases line up with TRBD1. V was clipped by 4 bases and J by 4 bases; unmatched bases: 7. Germline values: CDR1 GTSNPN, CDR2 SVGIG (reference sequence). CDR3 length: 14 residues. The CDR3 nucleotides read TGTGCCTGGACGACGGGACAGCTTTACAATGAGCAGTTCTTC. This gives the protein CAWTTGQLYNEQFF.

This chain uses TRBV12-5 with TRBJ2-2; 8 bases line up with TRBD1. Trimming took 6 bases from V and 0 from J; bases not matched to a gene: 9. Germline CDR1 LGHNT, CDR2 FRNRAP. The CDR3 is 17 residues long. DNA for the CDR3: TGTGCTAGTGGGTCCCCAGGGGGCGAACCGAACACCGGGGAGCTGTTTTTT. Its protein product is CASGSPGGEPNTGELFF.

This clonotype was found many times. This chain connects TRBV27 to TRBJ1-3; no firm D call. CDR1 MNHEY and CDR2 SMNVEV come from the germline V gene (reference sequence). CDR3 length: 14 residues. V was trimmed by 3 bases and J by 0 bases, leaving 6 bases between them. CDR3 coding DNA: TGTGCCAGCAGTTTCGGATCCTCTGGAAACACCATATATTTT. Its translation: CASSFGSSGNTIYF.

This clonotype was picked up a small number of times. The chain uses TRBV6-6 and TRBJ2-1; the D gene is possibly TRBD1 (5 bases). Looked up from germline, CDR1 is MNHNY and CDR2 is SVGAGI (reference sequence). The CDR3 is made up of 13 amino acids. Trimming took off 0 bases at V and 12 bases at J, with 12 bases between the two ends. This CDR3 reads CASSYSPGLWQFF. The CDR3 nucleotides are TGTGCCAGCAGTTACTCCCCAGGGCTGTGGCAGTTCTTC.

This clonotype was seen many times. The chain has TRBV20-1 and TRBJ2-7; 13 bases line up with TRBD2. The CDR3 consists of 15 residues. V dropped 4 bases and J dropped 7; count of bases not matched to a gene: 10. CDR1 DFQATT and CDR2 SNEGSKA come from the germline V gene (reference sequence). The CDR3 is CSANPPGLAGNEQYF. In DNA form, the CDR3 reads TGCAGTGCTAATCCTCCGGGACTAGCGGGAAATGAGCAGTACTTC.

This clonotype was recorded a few times. The CDR3 reads CASSWEPGTSGRGNIQYF. Written as DNA, the CDR3 is TGTGCCAGCAGCTGGGAACCCGGGACTAGCGGGAGGGGTAACATTCAGTACTTC. The J gene is TRBJ2-4, the V gene TRBV5-6; TRBD2 aligns across 16 bases. CDR3 length: 18 residues. Per the germline V gene, CDR1 is SGHDT and CDR2 is YYEEEE. Trimming cost V 3 bases and J 7 bases; bases outside gene matches: 10.

This clonotype has a handful of counts. This chain links TRBV15 with TRBJ2-1; D gene ambiguous. Trimming removed 0 bases at V and 7 bases at J, with 10 bases between. Germline V lookup: CDR1 LNHNV, CDR2 YYDKDF (reference sequence). This CDR3 is 14 amino acids long. The CDR3 sequence is CATSRDPGLNEQFF. The CDR3, as DNA: TGTGCCACCAGCAGAGATCCAGGTCTTAATGAGCAGTTCTTC.

The rearrangement links TRBV19 to TRBJ1-5; no clear D gene. Germline CDR1 LNHDA, CDR2 SQIVND (reference sequence). V was pared by 6 bases and J by 6 bases, with 21 bases between. The CDR3 loop spans 16 amino acids. The CDR3 DNA reads as TGTGCCAGTAGCCTACCCCCCCCCGGAGTCGGTCAGCCCCAGCATTTT. This codes for CASSLPPPGVGQPQHF.

V is TRBV2 and J is TRBJ2-1; perhaps D is TRBD1 or TRBD2 (7 bases each). CDR1 is SNHLY, CDR2 FYNNEI, per germline. CDR3 length: 14 residues. V lost 7 bases and J 2 bases, leaving 12 bases between the germline ends. The CDR3 sequence is CASNRGGTYNEQFF. Here the CDR3 DNA reads TGTGCCAGCAACAGGGGAGGGACCTACAATGAGCAGTTCTTC.

The CDR3 protein is CSARGGTGPRVYGYTF. Here the CDR3 DNA reads TGCAGTGCTAGAGGAGGAACAGGGCCGAGAGTCTATGGCTACACCTTC. The rearrangement uses TRBV20-1 and TRBJ1-2, with a tentative D call TRBD1 (6 bases). The length of the CDR3 is 16 residues. Germline loops: CDR1 DFQATT, CDR2 SNEGSKA (reference sequence). V shed 1 base and J shed 4 bases, with 19 bases lying between them.

This clonotype has only a few counts. The J gene is TRBJ1-5, the V gene TRBV20-1, with D tentatively TRBD1 (5 bases). Trimming took off 4 bases at V and 9 bases at J, with 13 bases between the two ends. The germline CDR1 and CDR2 sequences are DFQATT and SNEGSKA (reference sequence). The CDR3 contains 12 residues. The CDR3 sequence is CSAKGAGAPQHF. The CDR3, as DNA: TGCAGTGCTAAAGGGGCCGGAGCGCCCCAGCATTTT.

The chain combines TRBV20-1 with TRBJ2-7; TRBD2 aligns across 7 bases. Losses at the gene ends were 3 bases for V and 0 bases for J; bases not matched to a gene: 2. The V gene's germline CDR1 is DFQATT and CDR2 SNEGSKA (reference sequence). The CDR3 totals 13 residues. The CDR3 reads CSASGRSSYEQYF. CDR3 nucleotides: TGCAGTGCTAGCGGGAGGAGCTCCTACGAGCAGTACTTC.

This CDR3 is CAISRGTSGSRTDTQYF. For the CDR3, the DNA is TGTGCCATCAGCCGGGGGACTAGCGGAAGCAGGACAGATACGCAGTATTTT. V gene TRBV10-3 combines with J gene TRBJ2-3; 11 bases agree with TRBD2. Germline CDR1 reads ENHRY; CDR2 reads SYGVKD. This CDR3 region has 17 residues. J gave up 3 bases and V 6 bases, and 11 bases lay outside the gene matches.

This clonotype has at least ten counts. V usage is TRBV18 and J usage is TRBJ2-7; D call uncertain. The length of the CDR3 is 13 residues. V gave up 4 bases and J gave up 1 base, with 8 bases separating them. Germline V lookup: CDR1 KGHSH, CDR2 LQKENI. The CDR3 protein is CASSQGPSYEQYF. The CDR3 region has the DNA TGTGCCAGCTCACAGGGCCCTTCCTACGAGCAGTACTTC.

This clonotype was counted only a few times. J is TRBJ2-1 and V is TRBV4-1, with 11 bases that match TRBD2. J gave up 6 bases and V 5 bases, and 6 bases lay outside the gene matches. The CDR3 covers 15 residues. CDR1 and CDR2 (germline): MGHRA, YSYEKL. The CDR3 bases are TGCGCCAGCAGCGCAGGACTAGCGGGCACCAATGAGCAGTTCTTC. It codes for CASSAGLAGTNEQFF.

The table lists this clonotype with a few counts. The chain carries TRBV20-1 and TRBJ2-1, with TRBD2 identical over 7 bases. CDR3 length: 15 residues. Germline V gene data show CDR1 as DFQATT and CDR2 as SNEGSKA (reference sequence). Trimming took 5 bases from V and 5 from J; bases not matched to a gene: 12. CDR3 loop: CSAGRGRGRDNEQFF. The CDR3 bases are TGCAGTGCTGGTCGCGGGAGAGGTCGGGACAATGAGCAGTTCTTC.